This TCR beta chain was captured in a study of T cell responses to AZD1222 COVID-19 vaccine. Findings and caveats of the study: Two doses of AZD1222 preceded a rise in Spike-specific TCR breadth and depth.

Here immunoSEQ multiplex PCR was the method, and the copy in TCRdb shows in-frame clones only, minus some. The data contain some 150,000 clones, 85% to 90% of them singletons. The CDR3 is 17 amino acids. Between the trimmed V and J ends, which lost 2 bases and 1 base, there was a span of 15 bases. CDR1 is MNHNS, CDR2 SASEGT, per germline. About this clone itself: Its antigen is unknown.

The origin of this receptor is an adult who received the MenACWY meningococcal vaccine as a control. This specimen was peripheral blood, taken 28 days after the second dose of the MenACWY control vaccine. V is TRBV6-1 and J is TRBJ1-5; a possible D gene is TRBD1 (6 bases). The DNA for the CDR3 is TGTGCCAGCAGTGAAAGTTGGGGGCGGGCGAGCAATCAGCCCCAGCATTTT. It yields the protein CASSESWGRASNQPQHF.